This is a list of T cell receptor beta chains from one sample in a study of radiation and T cells in renal cell carcinoma. The assay was immunoSEQ multiplex PCR, and TCRdb's table has in-frame clones only and misses some. The profile covers about 61,000 clones, with approximately 84% appearing a single time and under 7.5% taken by the ten largest. The sample was blood, taken from a patient whose treatment included radiotherapy and nephrectomy. The source is a man in his fifties or sixties with renal cell carcinoma. The CDR3 runs from the conserved cysteine through the conserved F or W. A D gene is named only where the DNA matches it firmly.

D: NA; J: TRBJ2-6; V: TRBV2; CDR3: CASLPGGAVANVLTF
D: NA; J: TRBJ1-1; V: TRBV15; CDR3: CATSRENGGVEAFF
D: NA; J: TRBJ2-6; V: TRBV19; CDR3: CASKGGTGANVLTF
D: TRBD1; J: TRBJ2-3; V: TRBV4-1; CDR3: CASSQDGTAGTDTQYF
D: TRBD1; J: TRBJ1-2; V: TRBV4-3; CDR3: CASSQDSQGGYGYTF
D: NA; J: TRBJ2-2; V: TRBV6-4; CDR3: CASSEGTVNTGELFF
D: TRBD1; J: TRBJ1-3; V: TRBV27; CDR3: CASSSQGVPGNTIYF
D: NA; J: TRBJ1-2; V: TRBV4-1; CDR3: CASSQDPQLLGRAYGYTF
D: NA; J: TRBJ2-3; V: TRBV2; CDR3: CASTPGSWTDTQYF
D: NA; J: TRBJ1-2; V: TRBV5-1; CDR3: CASSLEGDGYTF
D: TRBD2; J: TRBJ2-5; V: TRBV6-1; CDR3: CASSGGRAQETQYF
D: NA; J: TRBJ1-2; V: TRBV21-1; CDR3: CASSKVETGPGYTF
D: NA; J: TRBJ1-6; V: TRBV4-3; CDR3: CASSQDTGRVNSPLHF
D: NA; J: TRBJ2-3; V: TRBV11-3; CDR3: CASSVELATTDTQYF
D: TRBD1; J: TRBJ2-4; V: TRBV19; CDR3: CASSIEQGAGAKNIQYF
D: NA; J: TRBJ1-2; V: TRBV4-1; CDR3: CASSQDEGNYGYTF
D: NA; J: TRBJ1-3; V: TRBV7-2; CDR3: CASSEQGRDSGNTIYF
D: NA; J: TRBJ2-1; V: TRBV29-1; CDR3: CSVGGLDGKQFF
D: TRBD2; J: TRBJ2-3; V: TRBV5-1; CDR3: CASSPGLAGGSDTQYF
D: NA; J: TRBJ1-4; V: TRBV7-2; CDR3: CASSSAGEANEKLFF
D: NA; J: TRBJ1-2; V: TRBV6-5; CDR3: CASRPNSRTFSYTF
D: TRBD1; J: TRBJ1-5; V: TRBV6-6; CDR3: CASSQGQGEGQPQHF
D: TRBD1; J: TRBJ1-2; V: TRBV5-1; CDR3: CASTSETGVGGYTF
D: TRBD1; J: TRBJ1-2; V: TRBV6-5; CDR3: CASSYSVQGGGYTF
D: TRBD1; J: TRBJ2-1; V: TRBV30; CDR3: CAWSAGQGNEQFF
D: TRBD1; J: TRBJ1-1; V: TRBV7-9; CDR3: CASSSTGLGITEAFF
D: TRBD2; J: TRBJ2-3; V: TRBV11-2; CDR3: CASRPRRLAGPDTQYF
D: NA; J: TRBJ1-2; V: TRBV19; CDR3: CASSMVGLNGYTF
D: TRBD1; J: TRBJ2-5; V: TRBV29-1; CDR3: CSVDGQGGETQYF
D: TRBD2; J: TRBJ2-2; V: TRBV27; CDR3: CASRSGTSGIWGGELFF
D: NA; J: TRBJ1-2; V: TRBV11-2; CDR3: CASSTIRKGDGYTF
D: NA; J: TRBJ1-1; V: TRBV7-8; CDR3: CASSLVAGWMGTEAFF
D: TRBD2; J: TRBJ2-2; V: TRBV4-1; CDR3: CASSQDWEGSLNTGELFF
D: TRBD1; J: TRBJ2-5; V: TRBV11-3; CDR3: CASSFRGFGGNQETQYF
D: TRBD1; J: TRBJ2-3; V: TRBV18; CDR3: CASSPLRAGGMADTQYF
D: TRBD1; J: TRBJ1-2; V: TRBV27; CDR3: CASSYGDRGGYTF
D: NA; J: TRBJ1-2; V: TRBV11-2; CDR3: CASSPGRALNYGYTF
D: NA; J: TRBJ1-4; V: TRBV6-4; CDR3: CAAGPLTNEKLFF
D: NA; J: TRBJ2-3; V: TRBV29-1; CDR3: CSVGSPLGAGTDTQYF
D: NA; J: TRBJ1-2; V: TRBV5-1; CDR3: CASSTGTSYGYTF
D: NA; J: TRBJ2-2; V: TRBV5-1; CDR3: CASGPASYTGELFF
D: TRBD2; J: TRBJ2-5; V: TRBV4-1; CDR3: CASGTSGTGGETQYF
D: NA; J: TRBJ2-3; V: TRBV7-3; CDR3: CASSLSGGFSTDTQYF
D: TRBD1; J: TRBJ1-3; V: TRBV4-1; CDR3: CASSPLGTVGNTIYF
D: TRBD1; J: TRBJ1-4; V: TRBV6-1; CDR3: CASTRQGATNEKLFF
D: NA; J: TRBJ2-1; V: TRBV29-1; CDR3: CSVEVASYEQFF
D: NA; J: TRBJ1-1; V: TRBV6-5; CDR3: CASTSRENIEAFF
D: TRBD2; J: TRBJ2-7; V: TRBV27; CDR3: CASSKRRLAETYEQYF
D: NA; J: TRBJ1-2; V: TRBV18; CDR3: CASSPQDSYGYTF
D: TRBD1; J: TRBJ2-1; V: TRBV30; CDR3: CAWTQWDSIYNEQFF
D: TRBD2; J: TRBJ2-1; V: TRBV29-1; CDR3: CSVEEGLAGGRRFF
D: TRBD1; J: TRBJ1-3; V: TRBV27; CDR3: CASGSTGGPPRNTIYF
D: NA; J: TRBJ2-3; V: TRBV11-3; CDR3: CASSGRGQPSTDTQYF
D: NA; J: TRBJ1-2; V: TRBV30; CDR3: CASYRNGYTF